A selection of T cell receptor beta chains follows, all from one sample in a study of blood T cell repertoires in COVID-19. Clones were read by immunoSEQ multiplex PCR, and TCRdb kept only the in-frame ones, dropping some. The sample consists of under 85,000 clones, around 88% of them appearing once. Sequenced input: peripheral blood. The receptors derive from a man between 65 and 85 years old with active or convalescent COVID-19. The CDR3 runs from the conserved cysteine through the conserved F or W. D genes are given only for firm matches. Clone size is not always given. Where it is, it says once, few, many or a class for expanded clones.

d_call	clone_size	v_call	j_call	cdr3_aa	cdr3_nt
NA	NA	TRBV7-2	TRBJ2-2	CASSRDRSRTRDTGELFF	TGTGCCAGCAGCAGAGATCGGTCGAGGACTCGGGACACCGGGGAGCTGTTTTTT
TRBD1	NA	TRBV30	TRBJ1-2	CAWSPRDRFYGYTF	TGTGCCTGGAGTCCCCGGGACAGGTTCTATGGCTACACCTTC
NA	NA	TRBV27	TRBJ1-5	CASSLTAGGNQPQHF	TGTGCCAGCAGTTTGACAGCGGGGGGCAATCAGCCCCAGCATTTT
TRBD1	NA	TRBV19	TRBJ2-3	CASRDRGSTDTQYF	TGTGCCAGTAGGGACAGGGGGAGCACAGATACGCAGTATTTT
TRBD1	once	TRBV30	TRBJ2-1	CASEAGTGISNEQFF	TGTGCCTCGGAAGCCGGGACAGGGATTTCAAATGAGCAGTTCTTC
NA	NA	TRBV12-3/TRBV12-4	TRBJ2-7	CASRGTHGEQYF	TGTGCCAGCAGGGGGACTCATGGCGAGCAGTACTTC
NA	NA	TRBV7-2	TRBJ2-2	CASSLTDSGELFF	TGTGCCAGCAGCTTAACTGACTCCGGGGAGCTGTTTTTT
NA	once	TRBV7-3	TRBJ2-6	CASSPLVSGANVLTF	TGTGCCAGCAGCCCCCTAGTCTCTGGGGCCAACGTCCTGACTTTC
TRBD2	NA	TRBV28	TRBJ2-3	CASRLMAGGDTQYF	TGTGCCAGCAGATTAATGGCGGGAGGAGATACGCAGTATTTT
TRBD1	NA	TRBV10-3	TRBJ2-3	CANGRDRSTDTQYF	TGTGCCAACGGCCGGGACAGAAGCACAGATACGCAGTATTTT
NA	NA	TRBV2	TRBJ1-6	CASRTDNNSPLHF	TGTGCCAGCAGGACAGATAATAATTCACCCCTCCACTTT
NA	NA	TRBV28	TRBJ1-3	CASSLGGGNTIYF	TGTGCCAGCAGTTTAGGGGGGGGAAACACCATATATTTT
TRBD1	NA	TRBV10-3	TRBJ1-2	CAISDRGQNGYTF	TGTGCCATCAGCGACAGGGGGCAAAATGGCTACACCTTC
TRBD2	once	TRBV5-1	TRBJ2-7	CASSPREGDSYEQYF	TGCGCCAGCAGCCCCCGGGAGGGGGACTCCTACGAGCAGTACTTC
NA	NA	TRBV7-8	TRBJ1-1	CASSFGGYTSTEAFF	TGTGCCAGCAGCTTTGGGGGGTACACAAGCACTGAAGCTTTCTTT
NA	NA	TRBV7-2	TRBJ2-3	CASSFPGFGTQYF	TGTGCCAGCAGCTTCCCGGGTTTCGGTACGCAGTATTTT
TRBD2	NA	TRBV5-5	TRBJ2-1	CASSLLSSGLYNEQFF	TGTGCCAGCAGCTTGTTGTCTAGCGGATTATACAATGAGCAGTTCTTC